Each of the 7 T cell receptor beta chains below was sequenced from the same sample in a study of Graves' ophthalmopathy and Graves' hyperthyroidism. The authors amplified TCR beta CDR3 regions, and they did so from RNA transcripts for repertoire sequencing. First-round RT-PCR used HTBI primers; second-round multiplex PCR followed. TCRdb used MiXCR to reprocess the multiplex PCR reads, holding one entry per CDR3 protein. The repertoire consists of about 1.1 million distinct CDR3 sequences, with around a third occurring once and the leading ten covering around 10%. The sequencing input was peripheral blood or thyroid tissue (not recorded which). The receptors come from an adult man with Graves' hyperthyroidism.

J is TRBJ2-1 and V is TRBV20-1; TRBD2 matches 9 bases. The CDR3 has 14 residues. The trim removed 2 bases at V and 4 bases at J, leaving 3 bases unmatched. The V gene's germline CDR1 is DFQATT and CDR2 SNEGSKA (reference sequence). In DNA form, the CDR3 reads TGCAGTGCTAGACTAGCGGGGAGTTACAATGAGCAGTTCTTC. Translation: CSARLAGSYNEQFF.

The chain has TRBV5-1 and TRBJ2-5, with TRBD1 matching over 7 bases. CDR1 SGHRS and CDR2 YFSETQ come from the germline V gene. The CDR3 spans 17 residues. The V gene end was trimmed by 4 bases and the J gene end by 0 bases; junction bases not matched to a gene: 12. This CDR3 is CASSQGQGQTNQETQYF. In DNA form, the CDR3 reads TGCGCCAGCAGCCAAGGCCAGGGACAGACTAACCAAGAGACCCAGTACTTC.

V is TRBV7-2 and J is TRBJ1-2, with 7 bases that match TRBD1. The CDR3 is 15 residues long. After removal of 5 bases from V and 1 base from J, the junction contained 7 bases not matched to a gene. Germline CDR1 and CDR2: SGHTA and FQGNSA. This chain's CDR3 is CASSAGQNYNYGYTF. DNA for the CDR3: TGTGCCAGCAGCGCGGGACAGAACTATAACTATGGCTACACCTTC.

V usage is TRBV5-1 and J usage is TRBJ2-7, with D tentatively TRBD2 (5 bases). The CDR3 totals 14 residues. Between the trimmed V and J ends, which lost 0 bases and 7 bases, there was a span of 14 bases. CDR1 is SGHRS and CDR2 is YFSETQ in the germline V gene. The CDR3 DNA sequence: TGCGCCAGCAGCTTGGTGTCAGGAGGATATGAGCAGTACTTC. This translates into CASSLVSGGYEQYF.

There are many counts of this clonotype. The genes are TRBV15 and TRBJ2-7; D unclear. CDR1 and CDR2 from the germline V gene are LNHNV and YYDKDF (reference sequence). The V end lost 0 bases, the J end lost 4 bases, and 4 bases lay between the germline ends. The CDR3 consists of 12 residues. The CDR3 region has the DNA TGTGCCACCAGCAGAGATAAGTACGAGCAGTACTTC. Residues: CATSRDKYEQYF.

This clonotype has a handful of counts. The CDR3 DNA follows: TGTGCCAGCAGTGAATTCGGCCCGGGAGATACGCAGTATTTT. Protein sequence: CASSEFGPGDTQYF. V gene TRBV25-1 combines with J gene TRBJ2-3; no clear D. With 1 base removed from V and 5 bases from J, the gap between germline ends came to 10 bases. Germline V lookup: CDR1 MGHDK, CDR2 SYGVNS. The CDR3 extends over 14 amino acids.

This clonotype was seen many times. The CDR3 DNA reads as TGTGCCACCTCCCGGGACAGACACTACGAGCAGTACTTC. Translated: CATSRDRHYEQYF. The V and J genes are TRBV15 and TRBJ2-7; 7 bases align to TRBD1. V lost 8 bases to trimming and J lost 3 bases; unmatched junction nucleotides: 7. From germline, CDR1 is LNHNV and CDR2 YYDKDF (reference sequence). The CDR3 loop spans 13 amino acids.